This TCR beta chain was identified in a study of T cells after posttransplantation cyclophosphamide. Study results and caveats: After PTCy, TRB diversity resembled that of CNI/methotrexate controls.

This CDR3 is 16 amino acids long. Sequencing used immunoSEQ multiplex PCR; TCRdb keeps in-frame clones, though not all of them. The table lists approximately 27,000 clones, with no singletons. This clone has at least ten counts. Its specificity is not known. V and J are TRBV12-2 and TRBJ1-5; the table's D call, TRBD1, was not checked against the DNA. TRBV12-2 represents a pseudogene. The clonotype comes from a man aged 45-60 years in good health, CMV-negative, and a related stem cell transplant donor. Sequenced input: PBMCs. The CDR3 DNA sequence: TGTGCAAGTCGCTTAGGATCTGGGGGCGGCAATCAGCCCCAGCATTTT. It codes for CASRLGSGGGNQPQHF.